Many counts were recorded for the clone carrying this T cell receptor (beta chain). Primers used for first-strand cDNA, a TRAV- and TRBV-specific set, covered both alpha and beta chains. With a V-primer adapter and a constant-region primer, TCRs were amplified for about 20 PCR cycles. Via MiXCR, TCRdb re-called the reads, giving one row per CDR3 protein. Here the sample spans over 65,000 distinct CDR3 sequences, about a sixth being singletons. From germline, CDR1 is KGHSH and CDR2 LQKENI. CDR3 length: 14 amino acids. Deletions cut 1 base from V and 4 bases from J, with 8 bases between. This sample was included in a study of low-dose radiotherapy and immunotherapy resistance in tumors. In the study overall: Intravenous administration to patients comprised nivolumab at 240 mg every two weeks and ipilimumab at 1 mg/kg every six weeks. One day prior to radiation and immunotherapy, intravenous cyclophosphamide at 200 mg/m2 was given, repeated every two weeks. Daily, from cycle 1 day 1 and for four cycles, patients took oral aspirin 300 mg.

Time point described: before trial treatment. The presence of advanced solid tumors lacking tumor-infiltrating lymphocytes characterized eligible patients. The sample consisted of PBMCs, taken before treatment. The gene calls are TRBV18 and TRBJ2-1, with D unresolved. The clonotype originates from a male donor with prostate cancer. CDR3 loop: CASSPLSRYNEQFF. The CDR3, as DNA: TGTGCCAGCTCACCACTTTCCAGGTACAATGAGCAGTTCTTC.